This is a list of T cell receptor beta chains from one sample in a study of cytomegalovirus exposure and HLA in healthy donors. The repertoire was sequenced with immunoSEQ multiplex PCR; TCRdb's copy has only in-frame clones and lacks some. The sample lists 160,000 or so clones, roughly 80% occurring once. Sequenced: PBMCs. These receptors were obtained from a man aged 18 to 29 in good health and CMV-seropositive. Each CDR3 is given without its conserved first and last residue. The order of the fields is J gene, V gene, CDR3 protein.

>TRBJ2-3|TRBV19
ASSGGLAGGPGTDTQY
>TRBJ2-3|TRBV11-3
ASSLVAGVSDTQY
>TRBJ2-1|TRBV4-3
ASSSRLADPSYNEQF
>TRBJ2-7|TRBV6-4
ASTAGEWGGISSYEQY
>TRBJ2-1|TRBV4-2
ASSQDPFVFPSGSSYNEQF
>TRBJ2-7|TRBV10-3
AISESRGNPYEQY
>TRBJ1-3|TRBV7-8
ASSPLNQEAGNTIY
>TRBJ2-7|TRBV10-1
ASSDYSSYEQY
>TRBJ2-1|TRBV7-9
ASSPGPRDYSNEQF
>TRBJ2-7|TRBV15
ATSPSTARGNPYEQY
>TRBJ1-3|TRBV5-1
ASSLALGEVAGNTIY
>TRBJ1-3|TRBV5-6
ASSLSNSGNTIY
>TRBJ2-7|TRBV29-1
SVGGRGHEQY
>TRBJ1-2|TRBV6-1
ASSDQGLIGGGYT
>TRBJ1-5|TRBV2
ASTPGGINQPQH
>TRBJ2-7|TRBV7-6
ASSLRGGPSYEQY
>TRBJ2-3|TRBV2
AIQGATDTQY
>TRBJ1-3|TRBV7-2
ASSAAGRMTGNTIY
>TRBJ1-4|TRBV6-5
ASSVTGENEKLF
>TRBJ2-7|TRBV6-5
ATSQNPTSSVQY
>TRBJ2-7|TRBV7-8
ASIPLAGSLEQY
>TRBJ1-5|TRBV7-8
ASSLHQGPSQAQH